The T cell receptor (beta chain) under discussion was sequenced for a study of T cell changes during pregnancy in multiple sclerosis. TCRdb's copy holds only in-frame clones and misses some; the assay was immunoSEQ multiplex PCR. Among 90,000 or so clones listed, 94% were seen once. Germline assignment: CDR1 LNHNV and CDR2 YYDKDF (reference sequence). Trimming took 2 bases from V and 4 from J; bases not matched to a gene: 5. The CDR3 consists of 15 residues. The rearrangement uses TRBV15 and TRBJ2-1, with 7 bases lining up with TRBD1. The sequencing used peripheral blood, collected after pregnancy. The receptor was derived from a female donor in good health, enrolled as a control in a pregnancy study. As DNA, the CDR3 is TGTGCCACCAGCAGAACAGGGGCCCCTTACAATGAGCAGTTCTTC. Its translation: CATSRTGAPYNEQFF.